These T cell receptor beta chains were read from a single sample in a study of T cell changes during pregnancy in multiple sclerosis. Measured with immunoSEQ multiplex PCR; TCRdb has only the in-frame clones, and not every one. Of over 70,000 clones listed, under 95% are singletons. The source was peripheral blood, collected in the first trimester of pregnancy. The receptors were sampled from a female donor in good health, enrolled as a control in a pregnancy study. Both conserved end residues are part of each CDR3. D genes are given only for firm matches. Clone size is not always given. Where it is, it says once, few, many or a class for expanded clones.

clone_size | j_call | d_call | v_call | cdr3_nt | cdr3_aa
. | TRBJ2-1 | . | TRBV5-6 | TGTGCCAGCAGCACCATGGACACATCATACAATGAGCAGTTCTTC | CASSTMDTSYNEQFF
once | TRBJ1-1 | TRBD1 | TRBV6-4 | TGTGCCAGCAGAAAGACAGGGTGGGACACTGAAGCTTTCTTT | CASRKTGWDTEAFF
. | TRBJ2-2 | TRBD2 | TRBV28 | TGTGCCAGGGGACACGGGGGGGCCCCCGGGGAGCTGTTTTTT | CARGHGGAPGELFF
. | TRBJ1-2 | . | TRBV5-1 | TGCGCCAGCAGCTTTGGACAGTCCTATGGCTACACCTTC | CASSFGQSYGYTF
. | TRBJ1-1 | . | TRBV4-2 | TGTGCCAGCAGCCAAGGGAGGAACACTGAAGCTTTCTTT | CASSQGRNTEAFF
. | TRBJ2-6 | . | TRBV27 | TGTGCCAGCAGTCCCGGGACTGGGGCCTCTGGGGCCAACGTCCTGACTTTC | CASSPGTGASGANVLTF
. | TRBJ2-5 | . | TRBV29-1 | TGCAGCGTTGGGGGCCAAACTTGGGAGACCCAGTACTTC | CSVGGQTWETQYF
. | TRBJ1-4 | . | TRBV27 | TGTGCCAGCAGTTTCTCCACGGTGGAAAAACTGTTTTTT | CASSFSTVEKLFF
. | TRBJ2-7 | . | TRBV29-1 | TGCAGCGTTGTAGGTCAGGGCTACGAGCAGTACTTC | CSVVGQGYEQYF
once | TRBJ2-5 | . | TRBV2 | TGTGCCAGCAGGCGGGGGCAACCCCCAGAGACCCAGTACTTC | CASRRGQPPETQYF
. | TRBJ2-7 | TRBD1 | TRBV7-9 | TGTGCCAGCAGCCTAGACAGGGGTTACGAGCAGTACTTC | CASSLDRGYEQYF
. | TRBJ1-5 | . | TRBV4-3 | TGCGCCAGCAGCCAAGAAGTGGGGGCGGGCCGGCCCCAGCATTTT | CASSQEVGAGRPQHF
. | TRBJ2-3 | TRBD2 | TRBV6-6 | TGTGCCAGCAGTTACGGTGCGGGGGAGCCCACAGATACGCAGTATTTT | CASSYGAGEPTDTQYF
. | TRBJ1-2 | TRBD1 | TRBV5-4 | TGTGCCAGCAGCCCACCGGGGACAGCGCTCTTTTCCTATGGCTACACCTTC | CASSPPGTALFSYGYTF
. | TRBJ1-5 | . | TRBV4-2 | TGTGCCAGCAGCCATTATGGGGAGGCTTCGCAGCCCCAGCATTTT | CASSHYGEASQPQHF
. | TRBJ1-1 | . | TRBV2 | TGTGCCAGCAGTGAAGTCGGGGCGGGAGGTACGGACACTGAAGCTTTCTTT | CASSEVGAGGTDTEAFF
. | TRBJ1-2 | TRBD1 | TRBV10-2 | TGCGCCAGCAGTGTCTCAGGGGGCGCCTATGGCTACACCTTC | CASSVSGGAYGYTF
. | TRBJ1-4 | TRBD1 | TRBV4-3 | TGCGCCACGGGACAGGAACTAACTAATGAAAAACTGTTTTTT | CATGQELTNEKLFF
. | TRBJ1-3 | . | TRBV9 | TGTGCCAGCAGCGTAGGCCCGGGGGGAAACACCATATATTTT | CASSVGPGGNTIYF
. | TRBJ2-7 | . | TRBV15 | TGTGCCACCAGCACCTCGGGCGAGCAGTACTTC | CATSTSGEQYF
. | TRBJ1-4 | TRBD1 | TRBV27 | TGTGCCAGCAGTTTAAACAGGGGCTCTGAAAAACTGTTTTTT | CASSLNRGSEKLFF
. | TRBJ2-5 | . | TRBV20-1 | TGCAGTCCCAGGTTGGGAGAGACCCAGTACTTC | CSPRLGETQYF
. | TRBJ1-1 | TRBD1 | TRBV18 | TGTGCCAGCTCACCAGCGGGACAGGAAAGGACTGAAGCTTTCTTT | CASSPAGQERTEAFF
. | TRBJ2-1 | TRBD2 | TRBV7-2 | TGTGCCAGCAGCTTAGGGGCTAGCGGGGGGGCCGGTGAGCAGTTCTTC | CASSLGASGGAGEQFF
. | TRBJ2-5 | . | TRBV5-8 | TGTGCCAGCAGCAACCTCCAGGGGGGTACCCAGTACTTC | CASSNLQGGTQYF
. | TRBJ1-1 | TRBD1 | TRBV10-2 | TGCGCCAGCAGGGAGACAGGGACAAAGAACACTGAAGCTTTCTTT | CASRETGTKNTEAFF
. | TRBJ1-1 | . | TRBV6-6 | TGTGCCAGCAGTTACGGTGCGGGATCTGAAGCTTTCTTT | CASSYGAGSEAFF
. | TRBJ1-2 | TRBD1 | TRBV4-2 | TGTGCCAGCAGCCAAGGCGGGACAGCGATCTATGGCTACACCTTC | CASSQGGTAIYGYTF
. | TRBJ2-7 | TRBD1 | TRBV4-2 | TGTGCCAGCAGCCCCAGGGGGCTCGAGCAGTACTTC | CASSPRGLEQYF
. | TRBJ1-6 | TRBD1 | TRBV7-8 | TGTGCCAGCAGCCCCCGACAGGGGGTTTCACCCCTCCACTTT | CASSPRQGVSPLHF
. | TRBJ2-7 | . | TRBV5-4 | TGTGCCAGCAGCCTAGGGATGTTTAGCGGCGAGCAGTACTTC | CASSLGMFSGEQYF
once | TRBJ1-1 | . | TRBV27 | TGTGCCAGCAGAAGACTGGACAGTTACACTGAAGCTTTCTTT | CASRRLDSYTEAFF
. | TRBJ2-3 | TRBD2 | TRBV7-2 | TGTGCCAGCAGCTCGGGGGGGCCAGATACGCAGTATTTT | CASSSGGPDTQYF
. | TRBJ2-1 | . | TRBV29-1 | TGCAGCGTTGAACGCGGGGACCCCTACAATGAGCAGTTCTTC | CSVERGDPYNEQFF
. | TRBJ2-1 | TRBD1 | TRBV15 | TGTGCCACCAGCAGGGACAGGGGGGCCCCCAATGAGCAGTTCTTC | CATSRDRGAPNEQFF
. | TRBJ1-3 | TRBD1 | TRBV30 | TGTGCCTGGAGCCGGGACAGCTCTGGAAACACCATATATTTT | CAWSRDSSGNTIYF
. | TRBJ1-5 | TRBD1 | TRBV11-2 | TGTGCCAGCAGCTTAGGACAGGGTGGTCAGCCCCAGCATTTT | CASSLGQGGQPQHF
. | TRBJ2-5 | TRBD1 | TRBV6-5 | TGTGCCAGCAGTGCCGACAGGGCCCTTCGGGGGACCCAGTACTTC | CASSADRALRGTQYF
. | TRBJ2-3 | TRBD2 | TRBV6-5 | TGTGCCACCCGGACAAGCGGGGGGTTAAGGGATACGCAGTATTTT | CATRTSGGLRDTQYF
. | TRBJ2-3 | TRBD2 | TRBV6-4 | TGTGCCAGCAGTGAGTCTCCTAGCGGGGGAGGCACAGATACGCAGTATTTT | CASSESPSGGGTDTQYF
. | TRBJ2-1 | . | TRBV30 | TGTGCCTGGGCCAGACTTCTCGGCTCCTACAATGAGCAGTTCTTC | CAWARLLGSYNEQFF
. | TRBJ2-1 | TRBD1 | TRBV5-6 | TGTGCCAGCAGCTTGGCCGGTGGGACAGGCCGTCTAAGGAATGAGCAGTTCTTC | CASSLAGGTGRLRNEQFF
. | TRBJ2-5 | . | TRBV5-1 | TGCGCCAGCAGCTTGGAGCCCGGGGGACAAGAGACCCAGTACTTC | CASSLEPGGQETQYF
. | TRBJ1-2 | . | TRBV4-1 | TGCGCCAGCAGCCAAGATATAGACAACGCGCGTGGCTACACCTTC | CASSQDIDNARGYTF
once | TRBJ1-1 | . | TRBV7-8 | TGTGCCAGCAGCTCTCTACTACTGAACACTGAAGCTTTCTTT | CASSSLLLNTEAFF
once | TRBJ2-1 | . | TRBV19 | TGTGCCAGTAGTCTCACCGCGCTGGGGTTCCGGGACTCCTACAATGAGCAGTTCTTC | CASSLTALGFRDSYNEQFF
once | TRBJ2-5 | TRBD2 | TRBV6-4 | TGTGCCACCCAACGGACTAGCGGGAGGGGAGAGACCCAGTACTTC | CATQRTSGRGETQYF